A selection of T cell receptor beta chains follows, all from one sample in a study of OX40 agonist ivuxolimab in advanced cancers. TCRdb's copy holds only in-frame clones and misses some; the assay was immunoSEQ multiplex PCR. The sample has fewer than 95,000 clones; approximately 89% are singletons. Specimen: CD4+ or CD8+ T cells sorted from blood, collected in a trial of the OX40 agonist ivuxolimab. The receptors originated from an adult with an advanced solid tumor such as melanoma, head and neck, liver or kidney cancer. Both conserved end residues are part of each CDR3. Each record gives: clone size, V gene, D gene, J gene, CDR3 DNA, CDR3 protein. D genes are given only for firm matches. Part of the rows lack a size; the others show once, few, many or a class for expanded clones.

clone_size: NA
v_call: TRBV18
d_call: NA
j_call: TRBJ2-2
cdr3_nt: TGTGCCAGCTCACCCGACCCCACCGGGGAGCTGTTTTTT
cdr3_aa: CASSPDPTGELFF

clone_size: NA
v_call: TRBV25-1
d_call: NA
j_call: TRBJ1-1
cdr3_nt: TGTGCCAGCAGTGTTGAAGGGTTTCTATCTGAAGCTTTCTTT
cdr3_aa: CASSVEGFLSEAFF

clone_size: NA
v_call: TRBV5-8
d_call: TRBD1
j_call: TRBJ2-1
cdr3_nt: TGTGCCAGCAGCCAGGACAGGGGGTTGTATGAGCAGTTCTTC
cdr3_aa: CASSQDRGLYEQFF

clone_size: NA
v_call: TRBV11-2
d_call: NA
j_call: TRBJ2-2
cdr3_nt: TGTGCCAGCAGCTTTCGGGAATCGAACACCGGGGAGCTGTTTTTT
cdr3_aa: CASSFRESNTGELFF

clone_size: NA
v_call: TRBV7-6
d_call: TRBD1
j_call: TRBJ2-3
cdr3_nt: TGTGCCAGCAGCGTAATACAGGGGGCCGGCACAGATACGCAGTATTTT
cdr3_aa: CASSVIQGAGTDTQYF

clone_size: NA
v_call: TRBV10-3
d_call: NA
j_call: TRBJ1-1
cdr3_nt: TGTGCCATCAGTGAGACAGGGCTGAACACTGAAGCTTTCTTT
cdr3_aa: CAISETGLNTEAFF

clone_size: NA
v_call: TRBV19
d_call: NA
j_call: TRBJ1-1
cdr3_nt: TGTGCCAGTAGTCTAGGTCCCCAGGACGGCACTGAAGCTTTCTTT
cdr3_aa: CASSLGPQDGTEAFF

clone_size: NA
v_call: TRBV29-1
d_call: TRBD2
j_call: TRBJ2-5
cdr3_nt: TGCAGCGTTGAATCAGCGGGACTCGCAGAGACCCAGTACTTC
cdr3_aa: CSVESAGLAETQYF

clone_size: NA
v_call: TRBV30
d_call: TRBD1
j_call: TRBJ2-7
cdr3_nt: TGTGCCTGGAGTGTGGTAGGGGGCGCAGGGTACGAGCAGTACTTC
cdr3_aa: CAWSVVGGAGYEQYF

clone_size: NA
v_call: TRBV6-1
d_call: TRBD2
j_call: TRBJ2-3
cdr3_nt: TGTGCCAGCAGTGAATCCCCTAGCGGGAGCGGCACAGATACGCAGTATTTT
cdr3_aa: CASSESPSGSGTDTQYF

clone_size: NA
v_call: TRBV5-4
d_call: NA
j_call: TRBJ2-1
cdr3_nt: TGTGCCAGCAGCCCCGGGAGTGACGGCTCCTACAATGAGCAGTTCTTC
cdr3_aa: CASSPGSDGSYNEQFF

clone_size: NA
v_call: TRBV4-1
d_call: NA
j_call: TRBJ1-5
cdr3_nt: TGCGCCAGCAGCCGCTATTCGGCCTTGCTGTCTAGCAATCAGCCCCAGCATTTT
cdr3_aa: CASSRYSALLSSNQPQHF

clone_size: NA
v_call: TRBV7-9
d_call: NA
j_call: TRBJ1-5
cdr3_nt: TGTGCCAGCAGCCCTGGGGGAGATCAGCCCCAGCATTTT
cdr3_aa: CASSPGGDQPQHF

clone_size: NA
v_call: TRBV9
d_call: NA
j_call: TRBJ1-3
cdr3_nt: TGTGCCAGCAGCAGGACCGCCGATGGCGCCGGAAACACCATATATTTT
cdr3_aa: CASSRTADGAGNTIYF

clone_size: NA
v_call: TRBV30
d_call: TRBD1
j_call: TRBJ1-4
cdr3_nt: TGTGCCTGGAGTGTAGGGGGGCCAGGGGGGAGTGAAAAACTGTTTTTT
cdr3_aa: CAWSVGGPGGSEKLFF

clone_size: NA
v_call: TRBV7-2
d_call: NA
j_call: TRBJ1-3
cdr3_nt: TGTGCCAGCAGCTTGGGGGGTGGGGACACCATATATTTT
cdr3_aa: CASSLGGGDTIYF

clone_size: NA
v_call: TRBV7-6
d_call: NA
j_call: TRBJ1-1
cdr3_nt: TGTGCCAGCAGCTTAGCGGTGGGGACTGAAGCTTTCTTT
cdr3_aa: CASSLAVGTEAFF

clone_size: few
v_call: TRBV11-3
d_call: TRBD2
j_call: TRBJ2-7
cdr3_nt: TGTGCCAGCAGCTCCTCAGCGGGAGCCCTATACGAGCAGTACTTC
cdr3_aa: CASSSSAGALYEQYF

clone_size: NA
v_call: TRBV23-1
d_call: NA
j_call: TRBJ2-7
cdr3_nt: TGCGCCAGCAGTCAGATCGGGTGGAGGGCCCTTCACGAGCAGTACTTC
cdr3_aa: CASSQIGWRALHEQYF

clone_size: NA
v_call: TRBV7-2
d_call: TRBD1
j_call: TRBJ2-7
cdr3_nt: TGTGCCAGCAGCCTCGGGACAGGGGGTACCTACGAGCAGTACTTC
cdr3_aa: CASSLGTGGTYEQYF

clone_size: once
v_call: TRBV10-3
d_call: NA
j_call: TRBJ2-1
cdr3_nt: TGTGCCATCAGTGAGGGGGGAATTGGAAATGAGCAGTTCTTC
cdr3_aa: CAISEGGIGNEQFF

clone_size: once
v_call: TRBV6-6
d_call: NA
j_call: TRBJ1-1
cdr3_nt: TGTGCCAGCAGTTTAGACGGGAACACTGAAGCTTTCTTT
cdr3_aa: CASSLDGNTEAFF

clone_size: NA
v_call: TRBV7-2
d_call: NA
j_call: TRBJ2-2
cdr3_nt: TGTGCCAGCAGCTTATTTCTAGAAAACACCGGGGAGCTGTTTTTT
cdr3_aa: CASSLFLENTGELFF

clone_size: NA
v_call: TRBV11-2
d_call: NA
j_call: TRBJ1-1
cdr3_nt: TGTGCCAGCAGCCCGTGGGGCACGAACACTGAAGCTTTCTTT
cdr3_aa: CASSPWGTNTEAFF

clone_size: NA
v_call: TRBV20-1
d_call: NA
j_call: TRBJ1-1
cdr3_nt: TGCAGTGCACCGCTAGGAATTGTCTTCTTT
cdr3_aa: CSAPLGIVFF

clone_size: NA
v_call: TRBV11-1
d_call: NA
j_call: TRBJ2-1
cdr3_nt: TGTGCCAGCAGCTTAATTTTCAGGGTAGGTGAGCAGTTCTTC
cdr3_aa: CASSLIFRVGEQFF

clone_size: NA
v_call: TRBV19
d_call: NA
j_call: TRBJ2-3
cdr3_nt: TGTGCCAGTACCCCAGACAGAAGCACAGATACGCAGTATTTT
cdr3_aa: CASTPDRSTDTQYF

clone_size: NA
v_call: TRBV30
d_call: NA
j_call: TRBJ2-7
cdr3_nt: TGTGCCCGGAGCCCACGTCAGGGTCTCTCCTACGAGCAGTACTTC
cdr3_aa: CARSPRQGLSYEQYF

clone_size: NA
v_call: TRBV11-3
d_call: NA
j_call: TRBJ2-7
cdr3_nt: TGTGCCAGCAGAGAAAGCTCGGGTATGAGCTCCTACGAGCAGTACTTC
cdr3_aa: CASRESSGMSSYEQYF

clone_size: NA
v_call: TRBV25-1
d_call: TRBD2
j_call: TRBJ2-3
cdr3_nt: TGTGCCAGCACCCCGGGGGGGTTCCTAGGGTATTTT
cdr3_aa: CASTPGGFLGYF

clone_size: NA
v_call: TRBV10-3
d_call: NA
j_call: TRBJ2-2
cdr3_nt: TGTGCCATCTTGGGCGGAAACGCGAACACCGGGGAGCTGTTTTTT
cdr3_aa: CAILGGNANTGELFF

clone_size: NA
v_call: TRBV5-8
d_call: TRBD2
j_call: TRBJ2-7
cdr3_nt: TGTGCCAGCAGCTTCGACGGGACTAGCGGGAGGGCGTACGAGCAGTACTTC
cdr3_aa: CASSFDGTSGRAYEQYF

clone_size: NA
v_call: TRBV7-2
d_call: NA
j_call: TRBJ2-1
cdr3_nt: TGTGCCAGCAGCCTAAGGGGGCTAGCGGGCGCCTACAATGAGCAGTTCTTC
cdr3_aa: CASSLRGLAGAYNEQFF

clone_size: NA
v_call: TRBV30
d_call: TRBD1
j_call: TRBJ2-2
cdr3_nt: TGTGCCTGGATTCCATGGACAGGGAACACCGGGGAGCTGTTTTTT
cdr3_aa: CAWIPWTGNTGELFF

clone_size: once
v_call: TRBV9
d_call: NA
j_call: TRBJ2-7
cdr3_nt: TGTGCCAGCAGCGTAAGATGGGGGGACGGCTACGAGCAGTACTTC
cdr3_aa: CASSVRWGDGYEQYF

clone_size: NA
v_call: TRBV6-5
d_call: NA
j_call: TRBJ2-7
cdr3_nt: TGTGCCAGCAGTTACTCGACGGGTTGGACAGACGAGCAGTACTTC
cdr3_aa: CASSYSTGWTDEQYF

clone_size: NA
v_call: TRBV19
d_call: TRBD1
j_call: TRBJ2-6
cdr3_nt: TGTGCCAGTGCGGGACAGGGGAACTCTGGGGCCAACGTCCTGACTTTC
cdr3_aa: CASAGQGNSGANVLTF

clone_size: NA
v_call: TRBV5-6
d_call: TRBD2
j_call: TRBJ2-3
cdr3_nt: TGTGCCAGCACCGTCTTGGGTTCTAGCGGGAGGAATGAAGATACGCAGTATTTT
cdr3_aa: CASTVLGSSGRNEDTQYF

clone_size: NA
v_call: TRBV7-6
d_call: TRBD2
j_call: TRBJ2-2
cdr3_nt: TGTGCCAGCAGCATTCCTAGCGGGGGGAACACCGGGGAGCTGTTTTTT
cdr3_aa: CASSIPSGGNTGELFF

clone_size: NA
v_call: TRBV10-3
d_call: TRBD1
j_call: TRBJ2-7
cdr3_nt: TGTGCCATCAAAACGGGACAGGGCTCGTACGAGCAGTACTTC
cdr3_aa: CAIKTGQGSYEQYF

clone_size: NA
v_call: TRBV29-1
d_call: NA
j_call: TRBJ2-1
cdr3_nt: TGCAGCGTTGTCAGAAAAGGGGCCAGCTCCTACAATGAGCAGTTCTTC
cdr3_aa: CSVVRKGASSYNEQFF

clone_size: once
v_call: TRBV5-6
d_call: TRBD2
j_call: TRBJ2-5
cdr3_nt: TGTGCCAGCAGCAGGGGACTAGTTACAGAGACCCAGTACTTC
cdr3_aa: CASSRGLVTETQYF

clone_size: once
v_call: TRBV5-8
d_call: NA
j_call: TRBJ2-5
cdr3_nt: TGTGCCAGCAGCTTGGACAGGGCGGGAGCTCAGACCCAGTACTTC
cdr3_aa: CASSLDRAGAQTQYF

clone_size: NA
v_call: TRBV6-7
d_call: TRBD2
j_call: TRBJ2-1
cdr3_nt: TGTGCCAGCAGACTGGAAGTAGGACTAGCGGGAGGGGCCCCCTACAATGAGCAGTTCTTC
cdr3_aa: CASRLEVGLAGGAPYNEQFF

clone_size: NA
v_call: TRBV5-8
d_call: TRBD1
j_call: TRBJ1-2
cdr3_nt: TGTGCCAGCACTCTTGTGACAGGGGCGGACTATGGCTACACCTTC
cdr3_aa: CASTLVTGADYGYTF

clone_size: NA
v_call: TRBV27
d_call: TRBD1
j_call: TRBJ1-5
cdr3_nt: TGTGCCAGTAAACAGGGGATTGATAGCAATCAGCCCCAGCATTTT
cdr3_aa: CASKQGIDSNQPQHF

clone_size: NA
v_call: TRBV19
d_call: NA
j_call: TRBJ1-1
cdr3_nt: TGTGCCACAATCACGATGGGGGGGCATGGGGTGAACACTGAAGCTTTCTTT
cdr3_aa: CATITMGGHGVNTEAFF

clone_size: few
v_call: TRBV5-1
d_call: TRBD1
j_call: TRBJ2-1
cdr3_nt: TGCGCCAGCAGCCCGGGACAGGGAACCTACAATGAGCAGTTCTTC
cdr3_aa: CASSPGQGTYNEQFF

clone_size: NA
v_call: TRBV7-2
d_call: NA
j_call: TRBJ2-5
cdr3_nt: TGTGCCAGCAGCGTCGGAGATAACGGGGAGACCCAGTACTTC
cdr3_aa: CASSVGDNGETQYF

clone_size: NA
v_call: TRBV4-1
d_call: TRBD2
j_call: TRBJ2-3
cdr3_nt: TGCGCCAGCAGCCAGGTAGCGGGAGTGGTGCAGTATTTT
cdr3_aa: CASSQVAGVVQYF

clone_size: NA
v_call: TRBV7-2
d_call: NA
j_call: TRBJ2-1
cdr3_nt: TGTGCCAGCAGCTTAGAGGGGCAGGGCGCTCCCCGGTTCTTC
cdr3_aa: CASSLEGQGAPRFF